This T cell receptor beta chain stems from a study of beta chain features in type 1 diabetes. The study reverse transcribed the entire isolated RNA, so it sequenced expressed TCRB transcripts. Clones were sequenced by immunoSEQ multiplex PCR, and TCRdb holds only the in-frame ones, with some missing. The table shows 240,000 or so clones, with 25% to 30% occurring only once. V lost 2 bases to trimming and J lost 9 bases, with 8 bases between them. Germline CDR1 SGHVS, CDR2 FQNEAQ. The CDR3 length is 11 residues. The sequence was collected from a man younger than 40 in good health. Material for sequencing was central memory CD4+ T cells from blood. The chain carries TRBV7-8 and TRBJ2-7; D is uncertain. This chain's CDR3 is CASSLTYLQYF. Here the CDR3 DNA reads TGTGCCAGCAGCTTAACGTACTTGCAGTACTTC.